This entry concerns a single T cell receptor beta chain. Additional DNA sequences in this sample encode the identical CDR3. The data stem from a study of T cell changes during pregnancy in multiple sclerosis. Clones were read by immunoSEQ multiplex PCR, and TCRdb kept only the in-frame ones, dropping some. Of under 75,000 clones listed, under 95% are singletons. Germline V gives CDR1 SGHRS, CDR2 YFSETQ. The CDR3 has 15 amino acids. Unmatched junction bases numbered 6, after V lost 3 bases and J lost 3 bases. The TCR originated in a female donor in good health, enrolled as a control in a pregnancy study. Sample: peripheral blood, taken in the third trimester of pregnancy. The V and J genes are TRBV5-1 and TRBJ1-1, with 9 bases that match TRBD1. In DNA form, the CDR3 reads TGCGCCAGCAGCTCGCCGGACAGGGGAGACACTGAAGCTTTCTTT. This gives the protein CASSSPDRGDTEAFF.